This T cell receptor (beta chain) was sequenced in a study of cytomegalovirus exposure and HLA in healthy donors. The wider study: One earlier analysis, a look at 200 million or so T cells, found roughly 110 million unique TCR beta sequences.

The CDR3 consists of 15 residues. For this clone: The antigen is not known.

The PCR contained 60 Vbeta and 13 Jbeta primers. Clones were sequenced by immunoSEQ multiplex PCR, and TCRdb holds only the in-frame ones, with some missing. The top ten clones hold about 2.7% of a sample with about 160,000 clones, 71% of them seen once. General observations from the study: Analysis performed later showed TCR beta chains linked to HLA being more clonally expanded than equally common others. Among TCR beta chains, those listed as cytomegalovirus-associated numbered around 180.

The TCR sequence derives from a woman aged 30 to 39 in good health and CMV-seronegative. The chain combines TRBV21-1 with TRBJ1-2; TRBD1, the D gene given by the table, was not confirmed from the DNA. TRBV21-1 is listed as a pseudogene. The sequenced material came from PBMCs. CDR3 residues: CASSKGGTGSYGYTF. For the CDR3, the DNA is TGTGCCAGCAGCAAAGGGGGGACAGGGAGCTATGGCTACACCTTC.